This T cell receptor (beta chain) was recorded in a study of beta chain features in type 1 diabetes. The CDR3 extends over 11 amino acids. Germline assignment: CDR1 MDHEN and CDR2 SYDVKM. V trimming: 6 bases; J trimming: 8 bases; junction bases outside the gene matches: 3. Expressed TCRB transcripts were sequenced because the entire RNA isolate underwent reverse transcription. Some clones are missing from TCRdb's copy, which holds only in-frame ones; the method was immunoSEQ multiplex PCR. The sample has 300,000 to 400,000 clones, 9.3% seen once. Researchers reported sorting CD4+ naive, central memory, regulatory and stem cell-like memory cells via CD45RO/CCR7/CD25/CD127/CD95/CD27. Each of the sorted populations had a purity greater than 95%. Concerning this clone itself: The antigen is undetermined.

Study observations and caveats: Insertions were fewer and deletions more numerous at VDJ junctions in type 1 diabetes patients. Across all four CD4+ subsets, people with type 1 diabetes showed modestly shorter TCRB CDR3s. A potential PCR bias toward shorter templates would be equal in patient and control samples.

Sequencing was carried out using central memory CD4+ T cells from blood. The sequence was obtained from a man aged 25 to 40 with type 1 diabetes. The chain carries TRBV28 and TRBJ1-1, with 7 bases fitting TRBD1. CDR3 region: CASRVGQEAFF. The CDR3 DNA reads TGTGCCAGCAGGGTGGGACAGGAAGCTTTCTTT.